Following are 12 T cell receptor beta chains from one sample sequenced in a study of shared clonotypes between healthy human individuals. Generated by immunoSEQ multiplex PCR, the TCRdb table keeps only in-frame clones and is missing some. The sample holds 850,000 to 1,100,000 clones, approximately 80% seen once. Sequenced material: memory CD4+ T cells from PBMCs. Noted subset: CD45RA-negative fraction. Every receptor here comes from a young man in good health. Some clones in this sample may be carry-over from other donors' samples.

This chain uses TRBV9 with TRBJ2-1, with D possibly matching TRBD2 (6 bases). Per the germline V gene, CDR1 is SGDLS and CDR2 is YYNGEE. Trimming removed 4 bases from V and 3 bases from J, with 11 bases in between. CDR3 size: 14 residues. CDR3 amino acids: CASSPQTSYNEQFF. The DNA for the CDR3 is TGTGCCAGCAGCCCCCAGACTAGCTACAATGAGCAGTTCTTC.

The chain has TRBV11-2 and TRBJ1-1; no clear D. The CDR3 totals 14 residues. The V end lost 2 bases, the J end lost 0 bases, and 7 bases lay between the germline ends. CDR1 and CDR2 (germline): SGHAT, FQNNGV. The CDR3 reads CASSLLPLNTEAFF. CDR3 nucleotides: TGTGCCAGCAGCTTACTACCGTTGAACACTGAAGCTTTCTTT. Complete variable domain (other parts from reference TRBV11-2 and TRBJ1-1): EAGVAQSPRYKIIEKRQSVAFWCNPISGHATLYWYQQILGQGPKLLIQFQNNGVVDDSQLPKDRFSAERLKGVDSTLKIQPAKLEDSAVYLCASSLLPLNTEAFFGQGTRLTVV.

V gene TRBV7-9 combines with J gene TRBJ2-2; no clear D gene. Germline assignment: CDR1 SEHNR and CDR2 FQNEAQ (reference sequence). The CDR3 extends over 17 amino acids. The V end lost 5 bases, the J end lost 0 bases, and 16 bases lay between the germline ends. CDR3: CASSPTKSAANTGELFF. For the CDR3, the DNA is TGTGCCAGCAGCCCCACTAAGTCAGCCGCGAACACCGGGGAGCTGTTTTTT.

The rearrangement joins TRBV28 to TRBJ1-5; 8 bases agree with TRBD1. The junction had 7 bases not matched to a gene; V was cut back by 6 bases and J by 6 bases. Germline loops: CDR1 MDHEN, CDR2 SYDVKM. The CDR3 contains 14 residues. DNA for the CDR3: TGTGCCAGCAGCCCCCAGGGGGCCGGTCAGCCCCAGCATTTT. Translated: CASSPQGAGQPQHF.

The chain is built from TRBV11-2 and TRBJ2-2, with D uncertain. V shed 2 bases and J shed 1 base, with 11 bases lying between them. The CDR3 contains 16 residues. Germline assignment: CDR1 SGHAT and CDR2 FQNNGV. The CDR3 sequence is CASSLLAVLNTGELFF. In DNA, the CDR3 is TGTGCCAGCAGCTTACTGGCGGTCCTGAACACCGGGGAGCTGTTTTTT.

The rearrangement links TRBV5-5 to TRBJ1-1; D gene ambiguous. V was clipped by 5 bases and J by 0 bases, with 14 bases between them. The CDR3 spans 15 residues. CDR1 and CDR2 (germline): SGHKS, YYEKEE (reference sequence). DNA for the CDR3: TGTGCCAGCAGAGCGACCGGGATAGTGAACACTGAAGCTTTCTTT. Translating it yields CASRATGIVNTEAFF.

This chain connects TRBV10-3 to TRBJ2-7; D may match TRBD1 or TRBD2 (5 bases each). V was trimmed by 0 bases and J by 5 bases, leaving 14 bases between them. Germline CDR1 ENHRY, CDR2 SYGVKD. CDR3 length: 15 residues. CDR3 DNA sequence: TGTGCCATCAGTGAGTCGTTGGGGCAGGGAGACGAGCAGTACTTC. Translating gives CAISESLGQGDEQYF.

This chain uses TRBV2 with TRBJ2-4; D gene uncertain. V was trimmed by 2 bases and J by 11 bases, leaving 7 bases between them. Germline-derived CDR1 and CDR2 are SNHLY and FYNNEI. This CDR3 spans 11 amino acids. The CDR3 DNA follows: TGTGCCAGCAGTGAACTCCGTTTTCAGTACTTC. Encoded protein: CASSELRFQYF.

This chain joins TRBV5-1 and TRBJ2-6; no definite D call. With 0 bases removed from V and 4 bases from J, the gap between germline ends came to 11 bases. Per germline, CDR1 SGHRS and CDR2 YFSETQ. This CDR3 is built from 16 residues. The CDR3 is CASSLDMAAGANVLTF. Here the CDR3 DNA reads TGCGCCAGCAGCTTGGATATGGCGGCGGGGGCCAACGTCCTGACTTTC.

V usage is TRBV4-3 and J usage is TRBJ1-1; 7 bases are a match to TRBD1. The trim removed 2 bases at V and 2 bases at J, leaving 11 bases unmatched. The CDR3 has 17 amino acids. Germline V gene sequence: CDR1 LGHNA, CDR2 YSLEER. This chain's CDR3 is CASSQTTGYLANTEAFF. The CDR3 DNA follows: TGCGCCAGCAGCCAAACGACAGGGTACCTCGCCAACACTGAAGCTTTCTTT.

The chain links TRBV19 to TRBJ2-1; 11 positions agree with TRBD2. CDR1 LNHDA and CDR2 SQIVND come from the germline V gene (reference sequence). Trimming took 6 bases from V and 8 from J; bases not matched to a gene: 33. CDR3 length: 23 residues. The CDR3, as DNA: TGTGCCAGTAGCAATAGACCGGCCGGGGCTAGCGGGAGGACCTACTATAGGTGGGATGAGCAGTTCTTC. Protein sequence: CASSNRPAGASGRTYYRWDEQFF. Complete variable domain (other parts from reference TRBV19 and TRBJ2-1): DGGITQSPKYLFRKEGQNVTLSCEQNLNHDAMYWYRQDPGQGLRLIYYSQIVNDFQKGDIAEGYSVSREKKESFPLTVTSAQKNPTAFYLCASSNRPAGASGRTYYRWDEQFFGPGTRLTVL.

The chain recombines TRBV2 with TRBJ2-3; no firm D call. Deletions cut 1 base from V and 4 bases from J, with 6 bases between. Germline V lookup: CDR1 SNHLY, CDR2 FYNNEI. The CDR3 runs to 13 residues. CDR3 region: CASSEGAADTQYF. CDR3 sequence (DNA): TGTGCCAGCAGTGAAGGGGCGGCAGATACGCAGTATTTT.